What follows are 27 T cell receptor beta chains derived from one specimen sequenced in a study of spatial heterogeneity in lung cancer. Each CDR3 protein gets one entry after TCRdb re-called the 5' RACE reads with MiXCR. The table shows just over 14,000 distinct CDR3 sequences, with 9.5% to 14% occurring only once. Specified time point: sample taken at primary tumor resection. TCRs were sequenced from unsorted whole RNA of tumor, nontumor lung or PBMC. The sequenced sample was PBMCs, obtained at surgery. These receptors came from a female donor with early-stage non-small cell lung cancer.

At least ten counts were recorded for this clonotype. This chain joins TRBV12-3 or TRBV12-4 and TRBJ1-3; no firm D call. V lost 2 bases and J lost 0, with 8 bases in between. This CDR3 spans 15 amino acids. CDR3 DNA: TGTGCCAGCAGTTTATTGATGAACTCTGGAAACACCATATATTTT. This encodes CASSLLMNSGNTIYF.

This clonotype was observed at least ten times. The chain has TRBV29-1 and TRBJ2-4; TRBD2 might be the D (6 bases). This CDR3 region has 14 residues. Looked up from germline, CDR1 is SQVTM and CDR2 is ANQGSEA. Trimming shortened V by 4 bases and J by 1 base, and 11 bases separated the two germline ends. CDR3 in DNA: TGCAGCGTTGGAGGAGGGAAGGCCAAAAACATTCAGTACTTC. The encoded protein is CSVGGGKAKNIQYF.

Ten or more counts support this clonotype. The rearrangement joins TRBV20-1 to TRBJ2-3; 9 bases are a match to TRBD1. The V gene's germline CDR1 is DFQATT and CDR2 SNEGSKA (reference sequence). There are 13 residues in the CDR3. The chain's CDR3 is CRAQTGGTDTQYF. CDR3 nucleotides: TGCAGGGCCCAGACAGGGGGAACAGATACGCAGTATTTT.

The sample holds many counts of this clonotype. The rearrangement links TRBV3-1 to TRBJ2-5; D possibly uses TRBD1 or TRBD2 (5 bases each). Germline CDR1 and CDR2: LGHDT and YNNKEL (reference sequence). The CDR3 has 12 amino acids. V lost 3 bases to trimming and J lost 9 bases, with 11 bases between them. CDR3 loop: CASSQGDRAQYF. The CDR3 DNA sequence: TGTGCCAGCAGCCAGGGGGACCGGGCCCAGTACTTC.

This clonotype was seen just once. Possible read error: a much larger clone is one base away. The V gene is TRBV11-3, the J gene TRBJ2-3, with 8 positions matching TRBD2. The CDR3 extends over 15 amino acids. Germline V gives CDR1 SGHNT, CDR2 YENEEA. The CDR3 here is CANSSSAGALDTQYF. In nucleotides, the CDR3 is TGTGCCAACAGCTCTTCAGCGGGGGCTTTGGATACGCAGTATTTT.

This clonotype was seen more than once but under ten times. The rearrangement joins TRBV10-1 to TRBJ2-1; D might be TRBD2 (5 bases). Deletions cut 4 bases from V and 5 bases from J, with 9 bases between. Looked up from germline, CDR1 is WNHNN and CDR2 is SYGVQD (reference sequence). This CDR3 has 13 residues. CDR3 protein: CASSASGDNEQFF. For the CDR3, the DNA is TGCGCCAGCAGTGCTTCCGGGGACAATGAGCAGTTCTTC.

This clonotype was seen at least ten times. The chain couples TRBV11-2 to TRBJ2-5; D might be TRBD1 (6 bases). V was trimmed by 1 base and J by 3 bases, leaving 12 bases between them. The CDR3 extends over 15 amino acids. Germline values: CDR1 SGHAT, CDR2 FQNNGV. In nucleotides, the CDR3 is TGTGCCAGCAGCTTAGGCACAGGGTCGAAAGAGACCCAGTACTTC. Protein: CASSLGTGSKETQYF. The complete variable domain, with remaining parts taken from reference TRBV11-2 and TRBJ2-5, reads EAGVAQSPRYKIIEKRQSVAFWCNPISGHATLYWYQQILGQGPKLLIQFQNNGVVDDSQLPKDRFSAERLKGVDSTLKIQPAKLEDSAVYLCASSLGTGSKETQYFGPGTRLLVL.

The chain carries TRBV7-9 and TRBJ2-7; D is unclear. Trimming removed 3 bases at V and 1 base at J, with 13 bases between. From germline, CDR1 is SEHNR and CDR2 FQNEAQ (reference sequence). The CDR3 totals 15 residues. CDR3 in DNA: TGTGCCAGCAGCTTTTTTCCAGCGCCTTCCTACGAGCAGTACTTC. Protein product: CASSFFPAPSYEQYF.

Many counts were recorded for this clonotype. V gene TRBV30 combines with J gene TRBJ1-2; unclear D gene. Germline V gives CDR1 GTSNPN, CDR2 SVGIG (reference sequence). This CDR3 has 16 amino acids. V was pared by 4 bases and J by 5 bases, with 23 bases between. The CDR3 loop is CAWTAGSKGSAYGYTF. The CDR3 bases are TGTGCCTGGACCGCCGGGAGCAAAGGTAGCGCGTATGGCTACACCTTC. The full variable domain, rest sourced from reference TRBV30 and TRBJ1-2, is SQTIHQWPATLVQPVGSPLSLECTVEGTSNPNLYWYRQAAGRGLQLLFYSVGIGQISSEVPQNLSASRPQDRQFILSSKKLLLSDSGFYLCAWTAGSKGSAYGYTFGSGTRLTVV.

The table lists this clonotype with many counts. This chain uses TRBV3-1 with TRBJ2-1; D is undetermined. There are 15 residues in the CDR3. Germline V gives CDR1 LGHDT, CDR2 YNNKEL (reference sequence). V was shortened by 2 bases and J by 2 bases, with 10 bases between the two germline ends. The CDR3 spells CASSQIGGAYNEQFF. The CDR3 bases are TGTGCCAGCAGCCAAATAGGTGGGGCCTACAATGAGCAGTTCTTC.

This clonotype was observed at least ten times. The V call is TRBV13, the J call TRBJ2-7; possibly TRBD1 for D (6 bases). CDR3 length: 14 residues. Trimming pared 5 bases from V and 0 bases from J, leaving 11 bases between. Germline loops: CDR1 PRHDT, CDR2 FYEKMQ (reference sequence). The CDR3 DNA reads as TGTGCCAGCAGCAGCCGGGACAACTCCTACGAGCAGTACTTC. This encodes CASSSRDNSYEQYF.

This clonotype was detected a few times. The rearrangement uses TRBV7-2 and TRBJ2-7; D remains unclear. The CDR3 is made up of 13 amino acids. The germline V gene encodes CDR1 SGHTA and CDR2 FQGNSA. Trimming took off 4 bases at V and 7 bases at J, with 14 bases between the two ends. CDR3: CASSYGTAREQYF. DNA of the CDR3: TGTGCCAGCAGCTATGGTACGGCCCGGGAGCAGTACTTC.

This clonotype was seen at least ten times. This chain joins TRBV25-1 and TRBJ2-5; perhaps TRBD1 as D (6 bases). From germline, CDR1 is MGHDK and CDR2 SYGVNS. The V end lost 1 base, the J end lost 2 bases, and 11 bases lay between the germline ends. This CDR3 contains 15 residues. CDR3 nucleotides: TGTGCCAGCAGTGAATTCAGGGGAAGGCAAGAGACCCAGTACTTC. Translation gives CASSEFRGRQETQYF.

This clonotype has ten or more counts. The junction departs from germline at one end; a sequencing error may be responsible. CDR3 DNA sequence: TGTGCCAGCAGCTCCAGGACAGGGGGCTCTGAAAACACCATATATTTT. Residues: CASSSRTGGSENTIYF. The chain uses TRBV7-2 and TRBJ1-3, with 11 bases identical to TRBD1. The CDR3 is 16 residues long. Germline V gives CDR1 SGHTA, CDR2 FQGNSA.

This clonotype has ten or more counts. This rearrangement joins TRBV7-9 to TRBJ1-1, with a weak D call TRBD1 (6 bases). Germline-derived CDR1 and CDR2 are SEHNR and FQNEAQ (reference sequence). CDR3 length: 17 amino acids. V lost 6 bases and J lost 1, with 21 bases in between. This chain's CDR3 is CASRVLPEGDRNTEAFF. The CDR3 bases are TGTGCCAGCAGGGTTCTCCCGGAGGGGGATAGGAACACTGAAGCTTTCTTT.

This clonotype was observed many times. CDR3 region: CAISDRGNYGYTF. CDR3 in DNA: TGTGCCATCAGTGACAGGGGGAACTATGGCTACACCTTC. The V and J genes are TRBV10-3 and TRBJ1-2; TRBD1 matches at 7 bases. The CDR3 covers 13 residues. Germline V gene lookup returns CDR1 ENHRY and CDR2 SYGVKD. Trimming at V came to 3 bases and at J to 2 bases, leaving 0 bases not matched to a gene.

This clonotype was seen repeatedly, ten times or more. The chain combines TRBV7-9 with TRBJ2-3; D unclear. The CDR3 totals 15 residues. CDR1 is SEHNR and CDR2 is FQNEAQ in the germline V gene (reference sequence). Trimming left V 2 bases short and J 2 bases short, with 11 bases between. The CDR3 sequence: CASSLSSVDTDTQYF. The CDR3, as DNA: TGTGCCAGCAGCTTATCTAGTGTGGACACAGATACGCAGTATTTT. Using reference TRBV7-9 and TRBJ2-3 for the parts outside the CDR3, the full variable domain is DTGVSQNPRHKITKRGQNVTFRCDPISEHNRLYWYRQTLGQGPEFLTYFQNEAQLEKSRLLSDRFSAERPKGSFSTLEIQRTEQGDSAMYLCASSLSSVDTDTQYFGPGTRLTVL.

This clonotype was detected ten times or more. The CDR3 DNA sequence: TGTGCCAGCAGTTTCCAGGGGATCAACTATGGCTACACCTTC. Protein product: CASSFQGINYGYTF. This sequence joins TRBV19 and TRBJ1-2; tentative D call: TRBD1 (6 bases). CDR3 length equals 14 residues. V lost 9 bases to trimming and J lost 2 bases, with 16 bases between them. Germline V CDR1 and CDR2: LNHDA, SQIVND (reference sequence).

This sequence joins TRBV6-5 and TRBJ2-7; TRBD2 matches at 11 bases. From germline, CDR1 is MNHEY and CDR2 SVGAGI. Trimming at V came to 0 bases and at J to 0 bases, leaving 4 bases not matched to a gene. This CDR3 is built from 17 residues. The CDR3 DNA reads as TGTGCCAGCAGTTACTCGGGACTAGCGGACCCCTCCTACGAGCAGTACTTC. Its protein product is CASSYSGLADPSYEQYF.

Ten or more counts support this clonotype. This rearrangement joins TRBV11-2 to TRBJ2-1, with D perhaps TRBD2 (7 bases). Germline V gene data show CDR1 as SGHAT and CDR2 as FQNNGV. The CDR3 runs 17 residues. V lost 5 bases to trimming and J lost 7 bases, with 24 bases between them. In nucleotides, the CDR3 is TGTGCCAGCAGCATGATAGGGGGGGCGGCCCCTAGGAATGAGCAGTTCTTC. Protein product: CASSMIGGAAPRNEQFF.

This clonotype has only one observation. The chain combines TRBV5-1 with TRBJ2-5, with 7 bases identical to TRBD2. Trimming cost V 2 bases and J 3 bases; bases outside gene matches: 4. The germline CDR1 and CDR2 sequences are SGHRS and YFSETQ. This CDR3 spans 14 amino acids. CDR3 amino acids: CASSFPGGKETQYF. The CDR3 nucleotides are TGCGCCAGCAGCTTCCCGGGAGGAAAAGAGACCCAGTACTTC.

The chain links TRBV18 to TRBJ1-1; D gene uncertain. The CDR3 is made up of 12 amino acids. With 3 bases removed from V and 6 bases from J, the gap between germline ends came to 8 bases. From germline, CDR1 is KGHSH and CDR2 LQKENI. In DNA form, the CDR3 reads TGTGCCAGCTCACCGACATCTTCTGAAGCTTTCTTT. Amino acid sequence: CASSPTSSEAFF.

This clonotype rates as medium-sized. The chain recombines TRBV5-1 with TRBJ1-4; 10 bases are a match to TRBD1. The germline gives CDR1 SGHRS, CDR2 YFSETQ. The CDR3 is 15 amino acids. V lost 4 bases and J lost 8; bases outside the gene matches: 8. CDR3 DNA sequence: TGCGCCAGCAGCCGACCGGGACAGGGGAGAGAAAAACTGTTTTTT. It codes for CASSRPGQGREKLFF.

By share, this clonotype ranks as large (0.1 to 1%). The V call is TRBV7-9, the J call TRBJ2-7, with D hard to call. Between the trimmed V and J ends, which lost 0 bases and 3 bases, there was a span of 3 bases. The length of the CDR3 is 12 residues. Germline lookup yields CDR1 SEHNR and CDR2 FQNEAQ (reference sequence). The CDR3 sequence: CASSLAFYEQYF. The CDR3 bases are TGTGCCAGCAGCTTAGCGTTCTACGAGCAGTACTTC.

J is TRBJ2-3 and V is TRBV12-3 or TRBV12-4, with 11 bases aligning to TRBD2. The CDR3 is 15 amino acids. V shed 5 bases and J 9 bases; nucleotides not matched to a gene: 10. In nucleotides, the CDR3 is TGTGCCAGCAGTCCCGGGACTAGCGGTTTATCGACGCAGTATTTT. The encoded protein is CASSPGTSGLSTQYF.

This clonotype was seen more than once but under ten times. A much larger clone is a single base away; this may be a read error. This CDR3 reads CTSSYSSSRTVNEKLFF. The CDR3 bases are TGTACCAGCAGTTACTCGAGTTCTCGGACAGTTAATGAAAAACTGTTTTTT. The V gene is TRBV6-6, the J gene TRBJ1-4; D may be TRBD1 (6 bases). Germline CDR1 MNHNY, CDR2 SVGAGI (reference sequence). There are 17 residues in the CDR3.

This clonotype appeared many times. The rearrangement links TRBV11-2 to TRBJ1-1; 8 bases fit TRBD1. CDR1 SGHAT and CDR2 FQNNGV come from the germline V gene. This CDR3 region has 15 residues. V dropped 5 bases and J dropped 0; count of bases not matched to a gene: 5. CDR3 region: CASSRGTGMNTEAFF. In DNA form, the CDR3 reads TGTGCCAGCAGCCGAGGGACAGGAATGAACACTGAAGCTTTCTTT.